Each of the 30 T cell receptor beta chains below was sequenced from the same sample in a study of blood T cell repertoires in COVID-19. Assay used: immunoSEQ multiplex PCR; TCRdb lists only in-frame clones, some missing. The sample carries about 170,000 clones, about 80% recorded once. Sequencing was done on a sample of PBMCs or T cells enriched from blood (not recorded which). The source of these receptors is a woman between 70 and 85 years old in a cohort exposed to, infected with or recovered from COVID-19 (not recorded which).

This rearrangement joins TRBV15 to TRBJ1-5; possible D gene TRBD1, 6 bases. Germline V lookup: CDR1 LNHNV, CDR2 YYDKDF (reference sequence). Trimming stripped 1 base from V and 5 bases from J, with 12 bases between. The CDR3 is 15 residues long. CDR3 residues: CATSRGGAGDQPQHF. As DNA, the CDR3 is TGTGCCACCAGCAGAGGGGGGGCGGGGGATCAGCCCCAGCATTTT.

For the CDR3, the DNA is TGTGCCAGCAGTTACGGAAGCGGGACAACAGATACGCAGTATTTT. The encoded protein is CASSYGSGTTDTQYF. This rearrangement joins TRBV6-2 or TRBV6-3 to TRBJ2-3; D may be TRBD2 (7 bases). Germline V gene lookup returns CDR1 MNHEY and CDR2 SVGEGT. V was clipped by 2 bases and J by 3 bases, with 12 bases between them. The CDR3 runs 15 residues.

The genes are TRBV4-3 and TRBJ1-3; 12 nucleotides align to TRBD1. The germline V gene has CDR1 LGHNA and CDR2 YSLEER. V shed 1 base and J 4 bases; nucleotides not matched to a gene: 8. This CDR3 region has 18 residues. CDR3 nucleotide sequence: TGCGCCAGCAGCCAAGCAGCTGGGACAGGGGGCTCCGGAAACACCATATATTTT. As protein: CASSQAAGTGGSGNTIYF.

The chain carries TRBV19 and TRBJ2-2; D gene unclear. V was shortened by 4 bases and J by 7 bases, with 10 bases between the two germline ends. The CDR3 is made up of 13 amino acids. Germline CDR1 and CDR2: LNHDA and SQIVND (reference sequence). In DNA form, the CDR3 reads TGTGCCAGTAGTACCCCGCTCAGCGGGGAGCTGTTTTTT. It is translated as CASSTPLSGELFF.

This chain joins TRBV28 and TRBJ2-2; D might be TRBD2 (6 bases). The CDR3 has 14 amino acids. The V gene lost 11 bases and the J gene lost 5 bases, with 18 bases spanning the gap. The germline gives CDR1 MDHEN, CDR2 SYDVKM. The CDR3 protein is CAVQGLGGTGELFF. CDR3 nucleotide sequence: TGTGCCGTCCAGGGCCTGGGGGGAACCGGGGAGCTGTTTTTT.

In this sample, this clone turned up a few times. The genes are TRBV19 and TRBJ2-1, with 8 positions matching TRBD2. Germline assignment: CDR1 LNHDA and CDR2 SQIVND (reference sequence). V trimming: 9 bases; J trimming: 6 bases; junction bases outside the gene matches: 10. The CDR3 has 14 amino acids. For the CDR3, the DNA is TGTGCCAGCTCGGGACTAGTCCCTCTCAATGAGCAGTTCTTC. The encoded protein is CASSGLVPLNEQFF.

This chain connects TRBV5-1 to TRBJ1-2; D unclear. CDR1 and CDR2 (germline): SGHRS, YFSETQ. This CDR3 has 15 residues. V was trimmed by 0 bases and J by 3 bases, leaving 12 bases between them. CDR3 DNA: TGCGCCAGCAGCTTGGGCACAGCAATGGACTATGGCTACACCTTC. It codes for CASSLGTAMDYGYTF.

This clone was detected only a few times. In nucleotides, the CDR3 is TGCGCCAGCAGCTTACAGGGTAGCGCCTATAATTCACCCCTCCACTTT. Its protein product is CASSLQGSAYNSPLHF. The rearrangement links TRBV5-1 to TRBJ1-6; D is perhaps TRBD1 (6 bases). Trimming removed 2 bases from V and 2 bases from J, with 11 bases in between. Germline V gene data show CDR1 as SGHRS and CDR2 as YFSETQ. This CDR3 contains 16 residues.

The V gene is TRBV15, the J gene TRBJ1-3; TRBD1 matches 7 bases. The CDR3 is made up of 15 amino acids. J was trimmed by 6 bases and V by 1 base; bases with no gene match: 6. CDR1 and CDR2 from the germline V gene are LNHNV and YYDKDF (reference sequence). In DNA, the CDR3 is TGTGCCACCAGCAGAGTTCTCGGGACAGCAAACACCATATATTTT. Protein sequence: CATSRVLGTANTIYF.

The V and J genes are TRBV7-3 and TRBJ2-5; 10 bases match TRBD2. CDR3 length: 16 amino acids. Germline trimming cut 1 base from V and 5 bases from J; bases unmatched to any gene: 7. Germline CDR1 reads SGHTA; CDR2 reads FQGTGA. The CDR3 DNA reads as TGTGCCAGCAGCTTAAGTCCTAGCGGGAGTGTTGAGACCCAGTACTTC. Its protein product is CASSLSPSGSVETQYF. The full variable domain, rest sourced from reference TRBV7-3 and TRBJ2-5, is GAGVSQTPSNKVTEKGKYVELRCDPISGHTALYWYRQSLGQGPEFLIYFQGTGAADDSGLPNDRFFAVRPEGSVSTLKIQRTERGDSAVYLCASSLSPSGSVETQYFGPGTRLLVL.

This clone was seen more than once but under ten times. The gene calls are TRBV9 and TRBJ1-2, with 8 bases fitting TRBD1. The ends lost 2 bases at V and 3 bases at J; junction bases unmatched: 12. CDR1 and CDR2 (germline): SGDLS, YYNGEE. This CDR3 comprises 17 residues. CDR3 nucleotides: TGTGCCAGCAGCGTCGGACAGGGCAATTCCTACTACTATGGCTACACCTTC. The encoded protein is CASSVGQGNSYYYGYTF.

The chain links TRBV5-1 to TRBJ2-3; D is unclear. The V gene lost 2 bases and the J gene lost 6 bases, with 13 bases spanning the gap. CDR1 is SGHRS, CDR2 YFSETQ, per germline. CDR3 size: 14 residues. The CDR3 region has the DNA TGCGCCAGCAGCTTAGACACACAAACCGATACGCAGTATTTT. Translated, it gives CASSLDTQTDTQYF. The complete variable domain, with remaining parts taken from reference TRBV5-1 and TRBJ2-3, reads KAGVTQTPRYLIKTRGQQVTLSCSPISGHRSVSWYQQTPGQGLQFLFEYFSETQRNKGNFPGRFSGRQFSNSRSEMNVSTLELGDSALYLCASSLDTQTDTQYFGPGTRLTVL.

The rearrangement uses TRBV19 and TRBJ2-4, with 11 bases identical to TRBD1. CDR1 LNHDA and CDR2 SQIVND come from the germline V gene (reference sequence). This CDR3 contains 17 residues. The ends lost 6 bases at V and 0 bases at J; junction bases unmatched: 7. The CDR3 DNA is TGTGCCAGTAGCCCGGGACAGGGGGTACTAGCCAAAAACATTCAGTACTTC. Translated: CASSPGQGVLAKNIQYF.

The V gene is TRBV5-1, the J gene TRBJ1-2; 9 bases map to TRBD1. This CDR3 contains 14 residues. Per germline, CDR1 SGHRS and CDR2 YFSETQ. V trimming: 2 bases; J trimming: 4 bases; junction bases outside the gene matches: 3. For the CDR3, the DNA is TGCGCCAGCAGCTTCGGACAGGGGTCCTATGGCTACACCTTC. This codes for CASSFGQGSYGYTF. Supplemented by reference TRBV5-1 and TRBJ1-2, the full variable domain reads KAGVTQTPRYLIKTRGQQVTLSCSPISGHRSVSWYQQTPGQGLQFLFEYFSETQRNKGNFPGRFSGRQFSNSRSEMNVSTLELGDSALYLCASSFGQGSYGYTFGSGTRLTVV.

This chain links TRBV5-6 with TRBJ2-5; TRBD2 might be the D (7 bases). The CDR3 loop spans 16 amino acids. Trimming stripped 0 bases from V and 5 bases from J, with 17 bases between. Per the germline V gene, CDR1 is SGHDT and CDR2 is YYEEEE. The CDR3 protein is CASSLAYTGGAETQYF. DNA for the CDR3: TGTGCCAGCAGCTTGGCCTATACGGGGGGCGCGGAGACCCAGTACTTC.

The chain is built from TRBV12-5 and TRBJ1-1; D ambiguous. The germline V gene has CDR1 LGHNT and CDR2 FRNRAP. V was trimmed by 2 bases and J by 1 base, leaving 5 bases between them. The CDR3 runs 13 residues. The CDR3 loop is CASGLLTNTEAFF. The CDR3 DNA reads as TGTGCTAGTGGTTTGCTAACGAACACTGAAGCTTTCTTT. Drawing the rest from reference TRBV12-5 and TRBJ1-1, the complete variable domain is DARVTQTPRHKVTEMGQEVTMRCQPILGHNTVFWYRQTMMQGLELLAYFRNRAPLDDSGMPKDRFSAEMPDATLATLKIQPSEPRDSAVYFCASGLLTNTEAFFGQGTRLTVV.

DNA for the CDR3: TGTGCCAGCAGTTTTGGTTACAGGGTACTACGGTCACCCCTCCACTTT. Protein: CASSFGYRVLRSPLHF. The rearrangement joins TRBV27 to TRBJ1-6; tentatively, D is TRBD1 (6 bases). This CDR3 is 16 amino acids long. V shed 3 bases and J shed 10 bases, with 19 bases lying between them. Germline assignment: CDR1 MNHEY and CDR2 SMNVEV (reference sequence).

V gene TRBV19 combines with J gene TRBJ1-5, with no clear D. Germline V gene data show CDR1 as LNHDA and CDR2 as SQIVND (reference sequence). The CDR3 extends over 13 amino acids. Trimming took off 4 bases at V and 4 bases at J, with 8 bases between the two ends. The DNA for the CDR3 is TGTGCCAGTAGTAGGGGAGGAAATCAGCCCCAGCATTTT. Its translation: CASSRGGNQPQHF.

This clone was seen a few times. V usage is TRBV28 and J usage is TRBJ1-2; 8 bases are a match to TRBD1. There are 12 residues in the CDR3. The V segment lost 7 bases and the J segment 5 bases; nucleotides outside the gene matches: 3. Germline V gene sequence: CDR1 MDHEN, CDR2 SYDVKM. The CDR3 loop reads CASTRDRYGYTF. CDR3 nucleotide sequence: TGTGCCAGCACCAGGGACAGGTATGGCTACACCTTC.

This clone was counted between two and nine times. This chain joins TRBV2 and TRBJ1-4; tentatively, D is TRBD1 (5 bases). CDR1 SNHLY and CDR2 FYNNEI come from the germline V gene. CDR3 length: 15 residues. V lost 2 bases to trimming and J lost 3 bases, with 10 bases between them. The CDR3 region has the DNA TGTGCCAGCAGTGAAACGAAGGGGCCTAATGAAAAACTGTTTTTT. This codes for CASSETKGPNEKLFF.

The chain carries TRBV19 and TRBJ2-1; a possible D gene is TRBD1 (7 bases). The CDR3 has 11 amino acids. V lost 3 bases to trimming and J lost 13 bases, with 10 bases between them. Germline CDR1 reads LNHDA; CDR2 reads SQIVND (reference sequence). The CDR3: CASSMQGGQFF. CDR3 DNA: TGTGCCAGTAGTATGCAGGGGGGACAGTTCTTC.

This chain uses TRBV29-1 with TRBJ2-3; TRBD2 is a possible D gene (5 bases). Trimming pared 4 bases from V and 2 bases from J, leaving 16 bases between. CDR1 is SQVTM, CDR2 ANQGSEA, per germline. The CDR3 runs 15 residues. The CDR3 reads CSVGLGSGITDTQYF. CDR3 bases: TGCAGCGTTGGGCTCGGCTCCGGGATCACAGATACGCAGTATTTT.

This rearrangement joins TRBV18 to TRBJ2-3, with 8 bases matching TRBD2. Unmatched junction bases numbered 18, after V lost 3 bases and J lost 7 bases. The CDR3 is 18 residues long. CDR1 KGHSH and CDR2 LQKENI come from the germline V gene. CDR3 loop: CASSPAVLAGGSGNTQYF. As DNA, the CDR3 is TGTGCCAGCTCACCTGCAGTACTGGCGGGAGGTTCGGGGAATACGCAGTATTTT. The full variable domain, in which reference TRBV18 and TRBJ2-3 provide the parts outside the CDR3, is NAGVMQNPRHLVRRRGQEARLRCSPMKGHSHVYWYRQLPEEGLKFMVYLQKENIIDESGMPKERFSAEFPKEGPSILRIQQVVRGDSAAYFCASSPAVLAGGSGNTQYFGPGTRLTVL.

The V and J genes are TRBV7-2 and TRBJ2-7; perhaps TRBD1 as D (5 bases). With 5 bases removed from V and 4 bases from J, the gap between germline ends came to 15 bases. This CDR3 contains 14 residues. Germline V gene sequence: CDR1 SGHTA, CDR2 FQGNSA. CDR3 loop: CASSHPGPGYEQYF. For the CDR3, the DNA is TGTGCCAGCAGCCACCCCGGTCCAGGGTACGAGCAGTACTTC.

The chain uses TRBV10-3 and TRBJ2-2; 9 nucleotides line up with TRBD1. The ends lost 6 bases at V and 3 bases at J; junction bases unmatched: 5. Germline V gene lookup returns CDR1 ENHRY and CDR2 SYGVKD. There are 15 residues in the CDR3. The CDR3 region is CAIRRDREYTGELFF. In DNA, the CDR3 is TGTGCCATCAGGAGGGACAGGGAGTACACCGGGGAGCTGTTTTTT.

This clone appeared a single time. The chain uses TRBV5-1 and TRBJ1-2; maybe TRBD1 (6 bases). The CDR3 length is 13 residues. Germline values: CDR1 SGHRS, CDR2 YFSETQ. Trimming took off 4 bases at V and 4 bases at J, with 11 bases between the two ends. Here the CDR3 reads CASSEDSFYGYTF. In DNA form, the CDR3 reads TGCGCCAGCAGCGAGGACAGCTTCTATGGCTACACCTTC. Using reference TRBV5-1 and TRBJ1-2 for the parts outside the CDR3, the full variable domain is KAGVTQTPRYLIKTRGQQVTLSCSPISGHRSVSWYQQTPGQGLQFLFEYFSETQRNKGNFPGRFSGRQFSNSRSEMNVSTLELGDSALYLCASSEDSFYGYTFGSGTRLTVV.

The chain combines TRBV10-3 with TRBJ1-5, with D possibly matching TRBD1 (6 bases). Trimming removed 0 bases at V and 4 bases at J, with 10 bases between. The CDR3 totals 15 residues. The germline gives CDR1 ENHRY, CDR2 SYGVKD. The CDR3: CAISESDRKNQPQHF. DNA of the CDR3: TGTGCCATCAGTGAGTCCGACAGGAAGAATCAGCCCCAGCATTTT.

This rearrangement joins TRBV5-1 to TRBJ1-6; D is undetermined. CDR1 SGHRS and CDR2 YFSETQ come from the germline V gene. The CDR3 covers 12 residues. Trimming left V 2 bases short and J 7 bases short, with 4 bases between. This CDR3 is CASSFLNSPLHF. The CDR3, as DNA: TGCGCCAGCAGCTTCTTAAATTCACCCCTCCACTTT.

V usage is TRBV6-2 or TRBV6-3 and J usage is TRBJ2-1; 7 bases are a match to TRBD2. CDR1 MNHEY and CDR2 SVGEGT come from the germline V gene. Trimming removed 5 bases from V and 1 base from J; junction bases left unmatched: 8. The CDR3 spans 16 residues. In nucleotides, the CDR3 is TGTGCCAGCAGTACCCTTGAAGCGGGATCCTACAATGAGCAGTTCTTC. This codes for CASSTLEAGSYNEQFF.

This clone was seen only once. CDR3 residues: CASSSLGQAYYGYTF. The CDR3 nucleotides are TGTGCCAGCAGCTCCCTAGGACAGGCGTACTATGGCTACACCTTC. The chain links TRBV7-9 to TRBJ1-2; 7 bases are a match to TRBD1. The germline V gene has CDR1 SEHNR and CDR2 FQNEAQ (reference sequence). V was clipped by 4 bases and J by 3 bases; unmatched bases: 8. The CDR3 is 15 amino acids.